A single sample is the source of the 27 T cell receptor beta chains below, sequenced in a study of beta chain features in type 1 diabetes. These receptors have no known antigen. Every bit of the isolated RNA underwent reverse transcription, so sequencing read expressed TCRB transcripts. TCRdb's copy holds only in-frame clones and misses some; the assay was immunoSEQ multiplex PCR. The profile shows about 300,000 clones, roughly 14% of them singletons. Study-wide findings and caveats: TCRB CDR3s were moderately but significantly shorter in Type 1 diabetes patients in all four CD4+ subsets.

The sequenced material came from naive CD4+ T cells from blood. These receptors came from a woman younger than 30 with type 1 diabetes.

The rearrangement joins TRBV29-1 to TRBJ2-5; D is possibly TRBD1 (5 bases). This CDR3 spans 14 amino acids. Germline V gene data show CDR1 as SQVTM and CDR2 as ANQGSEA. Trimming removed 7 bases from V and 7 bases from J, with 22 bases in between. The DNA for the CDR3 is TGCAGCGCCCTGACAGTGGCCGGTGTGGGGACCCAGTACTTC. It specifies CSALTVAGVGTQYF.

The rearrangement joins TRBV12-5 to TRBJ2-1; the D gene is possibly TRBD1 (5 bases). With 0 bases removed from V and 2 bases from J, the gap between germline ends came to 11 bases. CDR3 size: 16 residues. Germline lookup yields CDR1 LGHNT and CDR2 FRNRAP. DNA for the CDR3: TGTGCTAGTGGTTTGGTAGCAGGGTGGGCCTACAATGAGCAGTTCTTC. Translating gives CASGLVAGWAYNEQFF. The variable domain in full, with the rest retrieved from reference TRBV12-5 and TRBJ2-1, is DARVTQTPRHKVTEMGQEVTMRCQPILGHNTVFWYRQTMMQGLELLAYFRNRAPLDDSGMPKDRFSAEMPDATLATLKIQPSEPRDSAVYFCASGLVAGWAYNEQFFGPGTRLTVL.

The V call is TRBV30, the J call TRBJ2-1; a weak D match, TRBD1 (5 bases). The germline gives CDR1 GTSNPN, CDR2 SVGIG (reference sequence). V dropped 2 bases and J dropped 0 bases, with 8 bases sitting between them. CDR3 length: 14 amino acids. As DNA, the CDR3 is TGTGCCTGGAGTCAGGACAACTCCTACAATGAGCAGTTCTTC. Its translation is CAWSQDNSYNEQFF.

The chain links TRBV20-1 to TRBJ2-7; D gene uncertain. The CDR3 has 11 amino acids. Between the trimmed V and J ends, which lost 8 bases and 2 bases, there was a span of 10 bases. Germline V gene lookup returns CDR1 DFQATT and CDR2 SNEGSKA (reference sequence). The CDR3 DNA sequence: TGCAGTATGACTCAAGCCTACGAGCAGTACTTC. Encoded protein: CSMTQAYEQYF.

This clone was detected a few times. The chain joins TRBV18 to TRBJ2-2; D not resolved. The CDR3 has 13 amino acids. V was pared by 2 bases and J by 5 bases, with 6 bases between. Germline V CDR1 and CDR2: KGHSH, LQKENI. CDR3 bases: TGTGCCAGCTCACCAGACATAACCGGGGAGCTGTTTTTT. The encoded protein is CASSPDITGELFF.

This clone was observed a few times. The chain employs TRBV20-1 and TRBJ1-1; tentatively, D is TRBD1 (6 bases). This CDR3 is 11 amino acids long. Germline-derived CDR1 and CDR2 are DFQATT and SNEGSKA (reference sequence). The CDR3, as DNA: TGCAGCCTCTCGGGGGGGCCGGAAGCTTTCTTT. Amino acids: CSLSGGPEAFF.

This clone was recorded a few times. The genes are TRBV9 and TRBJ1-4, with 7 nucleotides matching TRBD1. Germline loops: CDR1 SGDLS, CDR2 YYNGEE. The CDR3 is 14 amino acids. Losses at the gene ends were 2 bases for V and 8 bases for J; bases not matched to a gene: 6. The CDR3 bases are TGTGCCAGCAGCGTGGGACAGAGGGAGGAAAAACTGTTTTTT. Amino acid sequence: CASSVGQREEKLFF.

This clone has just a few counts. Compared with germline, one end of the junction differs, possibly owing to a read error. V is TRBV4-3 and J is TRBJ1-2; D may be TRBD1 (5 bases). Germline-derived CDR1 and CDR2 are LGHNA and YSLEER. This CDR3 has 14 amino acids. Here the CDR3 reads CASSQDELGRAFSF. The DNA for the CDR3 is TGCGCCAGCAGCCAAGACGAATTAGGCAGGGCTTTCTCCTTC.

The chain recombines TRBV5-1 with TRBJ2-7; 10 bases align to TRBD1. CDR1 is SGHRS and CDR2 is YFSETQ in the germline V gene. The V and J ends lost 5 bases and 7 bases, in that order; junction bases with no gene match: 9. The CDR3 extends over 14 amino acids. The CDR3 loop is CASSSGTGALEQYF. CDR3 DNA sequence: TGCGCCAGCAGTTCCGGGACAGGGGCTTTAGAGCAGTACTTC.

The rearrangement links TRBV23-1 to TRBJ1-5; 8 bases are a match to TRBD1. TRBV23-1 is an open reading frame whose function is uncertain. The CDR3 is 15 amino acids. Trimming took 10 bases from V and 4 from J; bases not matched to a gene: 12. The CDR3 protein is CATGPGQGANQPQHF. CDR3 DNA: TGCGCCACCGGGCCGGGTCAGGGGGCGAATCAGCCCCAGCATTTT.

The gene calls are TRBV5-1 and TRBJ2-1, with D perhaps matching TRBD2 (6 bases). The ends were cut back, 2 bases at V and 2 bases at J, with 11 bases in the middle. The CDR3 has 15 residues. Germline CDR1 and CDR2: SGHRS and YFSETQ. CDR3 sequence (DNA): TGCGCCAGCAGCTTAGGTGGGAGGCCCTACAATGAGCAGTTCTTC. The encoded protein is CASSLGGRPYNEQFF.

This clone was recorded a few times. The chain carries TRBV18 and TRBJ2-1; no clear D. CDR3 length equals 12 residues. V shed 3 bases and J shed 4 bases, with 4 bases lying between them. Germline V gene data show CDR1 as KGHSH and CDR2 as LQKENI. The CDR3 DNA is TGTGCCAGCTCACCGTATTACAATGAGCAGTTCTTC. Amino acid sequence: CASSPYYNEQFF.

The chain links TRBV6-5 to TRBJ2-7; D gene ambiguous. V dropped 5 bases and J dropped 0 bases, with 8 bases sitting between them. The CDR3 extends over 13 amino acids. Germline-derived CDR1 and CDR2 are MNHEY and SVGAGI. The CDR3 sequence: CASSALSSYEQYF. The CDR3 DNA reads TGTGCCAGCAGTGCGTTAAGCTCCTACGAGCAGTACTTC.

Only a few counts were recorded for this clone. V usage is TRBV5-1 and J usage is TRBJ2-2; 10 nucleotides align to TRBD2. V lost 2 bases to trimming and J lost 2 bases; unmatched junction nucleotides: 3. The CDR3 has 16 amino acids. The germline V gene encodes CDR1 SGHRS and CDR2 YFSETQ. The CDR3 region is CASSFSGRANTGELFF. In DNA form, the CDR3 reads TGCGCCAGCAGCTTCAGCGGGAGGGCAAACACCGGGGAGCTGTTTTTT.

The chain employs TRBV5-1 and TRBJ1-2; D may be TRBD1 (6 bases). Germline CDR1 is SGHRS and CDR2 is YFSETQ. This CDR3 spans 15 amino acids. Trimming removed 4 bases at V and 8 bases at J, with 21 bases between. The CDR3 region has the DNA TGCGCCAGCAGCATAGGAACACAGGGCGTTCAAGGCTACACCTTC. Its translation is CASSIGTQGVQGYTF.

This clone was counted a few times. This rearrangement joins TRBV11-2 to TRBJ2-1; 12 bases agree with TRBD2. The CDR3 is 17 residues long. Per the germline V gene, CDR1 is SGHAT and CDR2 is FQNNGV. V was clipped by 0 bases and J by 7 bases; unmatched bases: 7. The CDR3 nucleotides are TGTGCCAGCAGCTTAGAGCTAGCGGGAGGGCCATGGAATGAGCAGTTCTTC. This sequence encodes CASSLELAGGPWNEQFF.

The chain carries TRBV30 and TRBJ2-1; TRBD2 might be the D (5 bases). With 0 bases removed from V and 5 bases from J, the gap between germline ends came to 8 bases. Looked up from germline, CDR1 is GTSNPN and CDR2 is SVGIG (reference sequence). The CDR3 is 13 amino acids. CDR3 sequence (DNA): TGTGCCTGGAGTGTAAGCGGCGACAATGAGCAGTTCTTC. Translated: CAWSVSGDNEQFF.

This rearrangement joins TRBV5-1 to TRBJ1-1; D not certain. The CDR3 is 14 amino acids. Germline CDR1 reads SGHRS; CDR2 reads YFSETQ. V was trimmed by 0 bases and J by 2 bases, leaving 8 bases between them. The CDR3 DNA sequence: TGCGCCAGCAGCTTGGTGGGCCTCAACACTGAAGCTTTCTTT. Residues: CASSLVGLNTEAFF.

This chain joins TRBV19 and TRBJ1-2; D is perhaps TRBD1 (6 bases). Germline CDR1 reads LNHDA; CDR2 reads SQIVND (reference sequence). The CDR3 spans 13 residues. The ends were cut back, 6 bases at V and 2 bases at J, with 10 bases in the middle. CDR3 in amino acids: CASRPGQNYGYTF. The CDR3 coding sequence is TGTGCCAGTAGGCCAGGACAGAACTATGGCTACACCTTC.

J is TRBJ2-5 and V is TRBV7-2; perhaps TRBD2 as D (5 bases). Germline V gives CDR1 SGHTA, CDR2 FQGNSA. The V end lost 2 bases, the J end lost 7 bases, and 11 bases lay between the germline ends. This CDR3 comprises 13 residues. This CDR3 reads CASSLSPEGTQYF. The CDR3 DNA follows: TGTGCCAGCAGCTTATCCCCAGAGGGGACCCAGTACTTC.

The rearrangement uses TRBV7-2 and TRBJ2-5; D not resolved. The CDR3 has 15 residues. The germline V gene has CDR1 SGHTA and CDR2 FQGNSA. V lost 2 bases and J 4 bases, leaving 14 bases between the germline ends. In nucleotides, the CDR3 is TGTGCCAGCAGCTTATTTTCGCGGCTCCCAGAGACCCAGTACTTC. Encoded protein: CASSLFSRLPETQYF.

This clone showed up just a few times. The V call is TRBV18, the J call TRBJ1-4; the D is unclear. Trimming cost V 0 bases and J 4 bases, with 9 bases left between them. CDR1 and CDR2 (germline): KGHSH, LQKENI. CDR3 size: 15 residues. CDR3 sequence: CASSPPAGNNEKLFF. Written as DNA, the CDR3 is TGTGCCAGCTCACCACCGGCAGGAAATAATGAAAAACTGTTTTTT.

This chain joins TRBV5-1 and TRBJ1-2; unclear D gene. The V gene lost 0 bases and the J gene lost 2 bases, with 11 bases spanning the gap. Germline CDR1 reads SGHRS; CDR2 reads YFSETQ. CDR3 length: 15 amino acids. Here the CDR3 reads CASSLASVGNYGYTF. As DNA, the CDR3 is TGCGCCAGCAGCTTGGCTTCGGTGGGCAACTATGGCTACACCTTC.

The chain joins TRBV19 to TRBJ2-2, with a weak D call TRBD1 (6 bases). CDR1 and CDR2 from the germline V gene are LNHDA and SQIVND (reference sequence). The CDR3 is 14 amino acids. V lost 11 bases to trimming and J lost 3 bases, with 16 bases between them. CDR3 DNA sequence: TGTGCCTCAAAGGGGGTGTGGGACACCGGGGAGCTGTTTTTT. Its translation: CASKGVWDTGELFF.

The chain links TRBV7-9 to TRBJ2-7; a possible D gene is TRBD2 (6 bases). The germline V gene has CDR1 SEHNR and CDR2 FQNEAQ (reference sequence). V lost 3 bases and J 0 bases, leaving 15 bases between the germline ends. There are 16 residues in the CDR3. The CDR3: CASSFGLAGRSYEQYF. Written as DNA, the CDR3 is TGTGCCAGCAGCTTCGGGTTGGCGGGACGCTCCTACGAGCAGTACTTC.

The DNA of the CDR3 is TGTGCCAGCAGCGTAGTCGTCGGGGCCTACAATGAGCAGTTCTTC. It yields the protein CASSVVVGAYNEQFF. The chain uses TRBV9 and TRBJ2-1; D might be TRBD2 (5 bases). Trimming pared 0 bases from V and 2 bases from J, leaving 9 bases between. This CDR3 spans 15 amino acids. Germline lookup yields CDR1 SGDLS and CDR2 YYNGEE.

The V call is TRBV15, the J call TRBJ2-7; TRBD2 is a possible D gene (6 bases). Deletions cut 1 base from V and 2 bases from J, with 12 bases between. The CDR3 sequence is 15 residues long. Germline CDR1 and CDR2: LNHNV and YYDKDF (reference sequence). The CDR3 loop reads CATSRGVRETYEQYF. The CDR3 DNA sequence: TGTGCCACCAGCAGAGGTGTCCGGGAGACCTACGAGCAGTACTTC. Complete variable domain (other parts from reference TRBV15 and TRBJ2-7): DAMVIQNPRYQVTQFGKPVTLSCSQTLNHNVMYWYQQKSSQAPKLLFHYYDKDFNNEADTPDNFQSRRPNTSFCFLDIRSPGLGDTAMYLCATSRGVRETYEQYFGPGTRLTVT.